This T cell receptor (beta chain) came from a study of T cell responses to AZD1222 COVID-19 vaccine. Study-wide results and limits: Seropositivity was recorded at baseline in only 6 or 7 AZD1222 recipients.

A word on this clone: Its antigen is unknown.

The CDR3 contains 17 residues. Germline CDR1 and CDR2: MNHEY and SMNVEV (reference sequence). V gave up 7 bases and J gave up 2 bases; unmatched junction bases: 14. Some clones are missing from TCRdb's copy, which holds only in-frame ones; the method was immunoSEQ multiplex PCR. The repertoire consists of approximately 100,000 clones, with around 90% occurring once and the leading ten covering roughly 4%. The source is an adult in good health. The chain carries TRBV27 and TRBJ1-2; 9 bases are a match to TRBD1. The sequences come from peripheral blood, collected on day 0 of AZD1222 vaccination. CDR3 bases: TGTGCCAGCAAGAGGGAGGGGACAGGGCATGGGAACTATGGCTACACCTTC. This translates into CASKREGTGHGNYGYTF.